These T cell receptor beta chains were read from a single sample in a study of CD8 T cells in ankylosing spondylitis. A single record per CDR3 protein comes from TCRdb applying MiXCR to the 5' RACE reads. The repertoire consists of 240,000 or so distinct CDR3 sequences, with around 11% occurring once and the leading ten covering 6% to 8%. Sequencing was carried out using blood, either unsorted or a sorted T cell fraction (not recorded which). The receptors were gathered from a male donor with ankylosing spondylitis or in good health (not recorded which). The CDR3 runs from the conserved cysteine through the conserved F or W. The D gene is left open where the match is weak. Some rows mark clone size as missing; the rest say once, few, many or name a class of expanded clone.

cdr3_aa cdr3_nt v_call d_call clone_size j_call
CASTVAEYNGYTF TGTGCCAGCACAGTCGCAGAGTACAATGGCTACACCTTC TRBV2 NA NA TRBJ1-2
CASSLHGTDTDTQYF TGCGCCAGCAGCTTGCACGGGACTGACACAGATACGCAGTATTTT TRBV5-1 NA many TRBJ2-3
CASSLPADGKETQYF TGTGCCAGCAGTCTTCCAGCGGACGGAAAAGAGACCCAGTACTTC TRBV3-1 NA many TRBJ2-5
CASRVTGSGETQYF TGTGCCAGCAGAGTAACAGGGTCTGGGGAGACCCAGTACTTC TRBV5-6 NA many TRBJ2-5
CASSPWLLSSRYTF TGTGCCAGCAGCCCCTGGCTCCTCTCCTCGCGCTACACCTTC TRBV4-2 NA NA TRBJ1-2
CASSLTWGRGVHTDTQYF TGTGCCAGCAGCTTAACGTGGGGACGGGGAGTCCACACAGATACGCAGTATTTT TRBV7-3 NA few TRBJ2-3
CASSPLRREASYEQYF TGTGCCAGCAGCCCCCTGCGGCGGGAGGCCTCCTACGAGCAGTACTTC TRBV11-2 TRBD2 many TRBJ2-7
CSALTAGGSNEQFF TGCAGTGCTCTAACGGCGGGAGGGAGTAATGAGCAGTTCTTC TRBV20-1 TRBD2 many TRBJ2-1
CATSDFESSYNSPLHF TGTGCCACCAGTGATTTTGAGAGCTCCTATAATTCACCCCTCCACTTT TRBV24-1 NA many TRBJ1-6
CASSDSASETQYF TGTGCCAGCAGTGACTCAGCTTCAGAGACCCAGTACTTC TRBV2 NA NA TRBJ2-5
CASSPTPPNTEAFF TGTGCCAGCAGTCCTACCCCGCCAAACACTGAAGCTTTCTTT TRBV6-1 NA many TRBJ1-1
CASTQGDSTTDTQYF TGTGCCAGCACCCAAGGGGACAGTACCACAGATACGCAGTATTTT TRBV6-1 TRBD1 few TRBJ2-3
CASKGGPGPEPGELFF TGTGCCAGTAAGGGTGGCCCAGGGCCAGAACCCGGGGAGCTGTTTTTT TRBV19 NA NA TRBJ2-2
CASASGVYEQYF TGTGCCAGTGCTAGCGGGGTCTACGAGCAGTACTTC TRBV7-2 TRBD2 many TRBJ2-7
CASRGQDTGELFF TGTGCCAGCCGGGGACAGGACACCGGGGAGCTGTTTTTT TRBV6-6 TRBD1 many TRBJ2-2
CASSFQGVHTDTQYF TGTGCCAGCAGCTTCCAAGGGGTTCATACAGATACGCAGTATTTT TRBV11-2 NA few TRBJ2-3
CASRLDAPLSYNEQFF TGCGCCAGCAGACTGGACGCACCCCTCTCCTACAATGAGCAGTTCTTC TRBV5-1 NA many TRBJ2-1
CSEKQGNEQFF TGCAGCGAGAAACAGGGAAATGAGCAGTTCTTC TRBV29-1 NA many TRBJ2-1
CASSSGTDAPYEQYF TGTGCCAGCAGCTCAGGGACGGACGCTCCCTACGAGCAGTACTTC TRBV7-9 NA NA TRBJ2-7
CASSLVRGRLSYNEQFF TGTGCCAGCAGCTTAGTAAGGGGACGACTCTCCTACAATGAGCAGTTCTTC TRBV7-8 NA few TRBJ2-1
CASSPLTGGNTEAFF TGTGCCAGCAGTCCCCTGACAGGGGGTAACACTGAAGCTTTCTTT TRBV27 TRBD1 few TRBJ1-1
CSASIAGGAYEQYF TGCAGTGCTTCCATAGCGGGAGGGGCCTACGAGCAGTACTTC TRBV20-1 TRBD2 many TRBJ2-7
CASSFRAGGTLSYEQYF TGTGCCAGCAGCTTTCGGGCGGGGGGAACCCTCTCCTACGAGCAGTACTTC TRBV7-8 TRBD2 many TRBJ2-7
CASSSQGPPADTQYF TGCGCCAGCAGCTCTCAGGGGCCTCCTGCAGATACGCAGTATTTT TRBV5-1 NA few TRBJ2-3
CASSYTGLGTGELFF TGTGCCAGCAGTTACACAGGACTAGGAACCGGGGAGCTGTTTTTT TRBV6-5 TRBD2 few TRBJ2-2
CATSRHREADTQYF TGTGCCACCAGCAGACACAGGGAGGCAGATACGCAGTATTTT TRBV15 NA NA TRBJ2-3
CASSLVRGLDTQYF TGTGCCAGCAGCTTGGTTAGGGGGCTAGATACGCAGTATTTT TRBV5-5 TRBD1 many TRBJ2-3
CASSLNQVPDRNF TGTGCCAGCAGCTTAAATCAGGTCCCGGATAGGAACTTC TRBV7-9 NA many TRBJ2-1
CASSPMASNEQYF TGTGCCAGCTCACCCATGGCCAGCAACGAGCAGTACTTC TRBV18 NA few TRBJ2-7
CASSVEGEDAQFF TGTGCCAGCAGCGTAGAAGGGGAGGACGCCCAGTTCTTC TRBV9 NA many TRBJ2-1
CASSQTGQHGELFF TGTGCCAGCAGCCAAACCGGACAGCACGGGGAGCTGTTTTTT TRBV7-6 NA NA TRBJ2-2
CSVVGFGNTEAFF TGCAGCGTTGTGGGATTTGGGAACACTGAAGCTTTCTTT TRBV29-1 NA many TRBJ1-1